This T cell receptor (beta chain) was sequenced during a study of control samples from healthy donors and cancer patients. This clone showed up just a few times. CDR1 and CDR2 from the germline V gene are SGDLS and YYNGEE. This CDR3 contains 15 residues. Trimming left V 2 bases short and J 2 bases short, with 12 bases between. Using immunoSEQ multiplex PCR, the repertoire was profiled, and TCRdb retains in-frame clones only, with some absent. There are roughly 50,000 clones in the sample; around 94% occur only once, and about 0.74% lies in the top ten. The source is a man between 25 and 39 years old with colorectal cancer. Sequencing input: PBMCs. The J gene is TRBJ2-3, the V gene TRBV9; no reliable D call. The CDR3 sequence: CASSVSGGYTDTQYF. The CDR3 DNA follows: TGTGCCAGCAGCGTTAGTGGCGGATACACAGATACGCAGTATTTT. Drawing the rest from reference TRBV9 and TRBJ2-3, the complete variable domain is DSGVTQTPKHLITATGQRVTLRCSPRSGDLSVYWYQQSLDQGLQFLIQYYNGEERAKGNILERFSAQQFPDLHSELNLSSLELGDSALYFCASSVSGGYTDTQYFGPGTRLTVL.